A selection of T cell receptor beta chains follows, all from one sample in a study of T cells expressing NK-cell markers. TCRdb reprocessed the 5' RACE reads and reports one entry per CDR3 protein, with no DNA. The listing records more than 250,000 distinct CDR3 sequences. Source material: blood T cells: a sorted CD56 or NKG2C T cell subset, CD4+ or CD8+ T cells, or bulk PBMC T cells (not recorded which). The receptor source for this set is a man between 18 and 35 years old in good health. Both conserved end residues are part of each CDR3.

V gene,J gene,CDR3 length,CDR3 protein
TRBV12-3/TRBV12-4,TRBJ2-3,16,CASSPKQGDRTDTQYF
TRBV19,TRBJ1-2,14,CASSIDRTNYGYTF
TRBV20-1,TRBJ2-7,15,CSARFRTGGPYEQYF
TRBV6-1,TRBJ2-5,13,CASSSGVLETQYF
TRBV7-8,TRBJ1-2,15,CASSSVRQGVYGYTF
TRBV7-9,TRBJ1-6,15,CASSPLGQSNSPLHF
TRBV20-1,TRBJ1-5,12,CSALQGNQPQHF
TRBV30,TRBJ1-5,13,CAWSGQDGQPQHF
TRBV6-1,TRBJ1-5,15,CASQSSGIGNQPQHF
TRBV12-3/TRBV12-4,TRBJ2-2,13,CASSQIGSGELFF
TRBV11-2,TRBJ1-1,13,CASSLERGGEAFF
TRBV30,TRBJ1-5,14,CAWSVGHGNQPQHF
TRBV20-1,TRBJ1-6,14,CSAREGSNNSPLHF
TRBV5-1,TRBJ1-3,12,CASSQYGNTIYF
TRBV5-5,TRBJ2-7,14,CASGRTGGTYEQYF
TRBV14,TRBJ2-5,13,CASSRFSGTTKYF
TRBV12-3/TRBV12-4,TRBJ2-3,14,CASSSGQNTDTQYF
TRBV12-3/TRBV12-4,TRBJ1-2,14,CASSLRREGGGYTF
TRBV7-9,TRBJ1-4,15,CASSLGGGGDEKLFF
TRBV12-3/TRBV12-4,TRBJ2-1,13,CASRVSVGNEQFF
TRBV29-1,TRBJ2-1,13,CSVVWRENDEQFF
TRBV12-3/TRBV12-4,TRBJ2-3,12,CATATRLDTQYF
TRBV5-5,TRBJ2-5,16,CASSLSPGLRQETQYF
TRBV9,TRBJ2-7,15,CASSPRRGQYYEQYF
TRBV7-2,TRBJ2-4,14,CASSTSSAKNIQYF
TRBV5-6,TRBJ2-4,13,CASSLVSQNIQYF
TRBV7-2,TRBJ1-5,13,CASSLAQNQPQHF
TRBV7-2,TRBJ2-2,19,CASSFSGTSGGYVSGELFF
TRBV7-6,TRBJ1-2,13,CASSQMEGTGYTF
TRBV6-1,TRBJ2-3,17,CASSRRDRVAGTDTQYF
TRBV6-5,TRBJ1-1,15,CASSYSRQGHTEAFF
TRBV9,TRBJ1-6,14,CASSVGGADSPLHF
TRBV6-5,TRBJ1-1,15,CASSSPLFHVGEAFF
TRBV20-1,TRBJ1-2,15,CSARPEILRRYGYTF
TRBV5-4,TRBJ1-6,15,CASSSPGRDNSPLHF
TRBV6-1,TRBJ2-1,14,CASKGAGSYNEQFF
TRBV12-3/TRBV12-4,TRBJ1-5,15,CASSFLGQLNQPQHF
TRBV29-1,TRBJ2-5,13,CSVSLGNQETQYF
TRBV20-1,TRBJ2-3,16,CSAREVLAGGPDTQYF
TRBV20-1,TRBJ2-1,15,CSALPARLAYNEQFF
TRBV2,TRBJ2-5,12,CASMGPEWAQYF
TRBV9,TRBJ2-5,13,CASSVDLAETQYF
TRBV3-1,TRBJ2-7,14,CASSHAQGFHEQYF
TRBV12-3/TRBV12-4,TRBJ1-1,15,CASRDDRVLNTEAFF
TRBV12-3/TRBV12-4,TRBJ2-7,14,CASSPLQGAYEQYF
TRBV5-1,TRBJ2-1,16,CASSPGGDILYNEQFF
TRBV9,TRBJ2-1,20,CASSVTGQGTDGTGYNEQFF
TRBV12-3/TRBV12-4,TRBJ2-4,13,CASSLGGPGIQYF
TRBV12-3/TRBV12-4,TRBJ2-1,14,CASRGGGRGDEQFF
TRBV3-1,TRBJ1-1,14,CASSREGLNTEAFF
TRBV12-3/TRBV12-4,TRBJ1-1,11,CASSLAAEAFF
TRBV10-3,TRBJ1-2,14,CAISESQGEVGYTF
TRBV9,TRBJ2-7,13,CASSVSDGYEQYF
TRBV12-3/TRBV12-4,TRBJ1-6,14,CASSFTAYNSPLHF
TRBV12-3/TRBV12-4,TRBJ2-3,15,CASGFLIGRTDTQYF
TRBV7-9,TRBJ1-1,16,CASSTPRQGRDTEAFF
TRBV20-1,TRBJ2-3,13,CSASSDSTDTQYF
TRBV20-1,TRBJ2-1,13,CSAPRLINNEQFF
TRBV19,TRBJ2-5,12,CASSQGSGTQYF
TRBV28,TRBJ2-7,14,CASSLIGDNYEQYF